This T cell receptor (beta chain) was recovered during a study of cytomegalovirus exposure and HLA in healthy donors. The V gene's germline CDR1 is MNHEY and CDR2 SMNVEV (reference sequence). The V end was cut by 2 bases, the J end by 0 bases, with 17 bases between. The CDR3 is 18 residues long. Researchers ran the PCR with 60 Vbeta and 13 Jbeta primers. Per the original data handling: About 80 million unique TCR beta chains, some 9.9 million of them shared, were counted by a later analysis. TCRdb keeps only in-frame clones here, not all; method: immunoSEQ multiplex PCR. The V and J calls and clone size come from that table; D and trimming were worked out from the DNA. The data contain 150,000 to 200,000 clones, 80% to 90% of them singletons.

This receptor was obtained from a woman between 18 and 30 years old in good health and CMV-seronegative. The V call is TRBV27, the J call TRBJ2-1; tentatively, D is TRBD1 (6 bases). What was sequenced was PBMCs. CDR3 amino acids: CASSLAVGGPYSYNEQFF. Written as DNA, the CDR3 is TGTGCCAGCAGTTTAGCCGTAGGGGGACCATACTCCTACAATGAGCAGTTCTTC.